This note documents a single T cell receptor beta chain sequence. The CDR3 loop spans 15 amino acids. CDR1 is SGHTA, CDR2 FQGNSA, per germline. Unmatched junction bases numbered 4, after V lost 1 base and J lost 6 bases. The sample belongs to a study of blood T cell repertoires in COVID-19. Here immunoSEQ multiplex PCR was the method, and the copy in TCRdb shows in-frame clones only, minus some. This sample has fewer than 250,000 clones; 85% to 90% occur once, and the top ten carry around 2.2%. The sample consisted of peripheral blood. The TCR originated in a woman aged 45-65 years with acute or convalescent COVID-19. V is TRBV7-2 and J is TRBJ2-3; TRBD2 aligns across 10 bases. CDR3 loop: CASSLGSGGADTQYF. In DNA, the CDR3 is TGTGCCAGCAGCTTAGGGAGCGGGGGGGCCGATACGCAGTATTTT. The variable domain in full, completed from reference TRBV7-2 and TRBJ2-3, reads GAGVSQSPSNKVTEKGKDVELRCDPISGHTALYWYRQSLGQGLEFLIYFQGNSAPDKSGLPSDRFSAERTGGSVSTLTIQRTQQEDSAVYLCASSLGSGGADTQYFGPGTRLTVL.